This T cell receptor beta chain was obtained from a study of blood T cells in healthy people across ages. Whole-study findings and limits: Naive T cell percentage by flow cytometry tracked strongly with beta diversity. Lack of knowledge of donor CMV status possibly confounded expanded clonotype changes. Roughly linear age-related decline in beta diversity appeared, significant by age 40.

Germline V gene sequence: CDR1 MGHRA, CDR2 YSYEKL. With 4 bases removed from V and 1 base from J, the gap between germline ends came to 19 bases. The CDR3 runs to 17 residues. The use of a sample-barcoded 5' primer and a J-beta primer mix characterized a second PCR of 7 to 11 cycles. The template-switch adaptor was a 5' adaptor with 12 random nucleotides. It tagged each cDNA molecule. MiXCR, applied by TCRdb to the 5' RACE reads, yields one record per CDR3 protein. Of approximately 880,000 distinct CDR3 sequences in the sample, about 48% were seen once. With respect to this clonotype: Its specificity is not known.

Sample: blood. The chain links TRBV4-1 to TRBJ1-1; D is ambiguous. The receptor's source is a man aged 25 to 40 in good health. This CDR3 reads CASSPPGEFRSNTEAFF. The CDR3 DNA reads as TGCGCCAGCAGCCCCCCCGGGGAATTCCGGTCGAACACTGAAGCTTTCTTT.